This is a list of T cell receptor beta chains from one sample in a study of CD8 T cells in Susac syndrome. TCRdb re-called the immunoSEQ multiplex PCR reads with MiXCR, one entry per CDR3 protein. The sample lists about 76,000 distinct CDR3 sequences, 91% occurring once. The sample comprised CD8+ T cells from PBMCs. The receptors derive from a human donor with multiple sclerosis. Both conserved end residues are part of each CDR3. D genes are given only for firm matches. Some rows mark clone size as missing; the rest say once, few, many or name a class of expanded clone.

clone size,V gene,J gene,D gene,CDR3 DNA,CDR3 protein
NA,TRBV25-1,TRBJ2-7,NA,TGTGCCAGCAGTGAATGGGGCGACCCGACATACGAGCAGTACTTC,CASSEWGDPTYEQYF
NA,TRBV7-9,TRBJ1-1,TRBD1,TGTGCCAGCAGAAAAGGGACAGAGAACACTGAAGCTTTCTTT,CASRKGTENTEAFF
NA,TRBV29-1,TRBJ2-5,TRBD1,TGCAGCGTTAACGACAGGGGGGAAGAGACCCAGTACTTC,CSVNDRGEETQYF
NA,TRBV13,TRBJ2-5,TRBD2,TGTGCCAGCAGCTTCGGGCTAGCGGGACAAGAGACCCAGTACTTC,CASSFGLAGQETQYF
NA,TRBV28,TRBJ1-5,TRBD1,TGTGCCAGCCTATCAACAGGGGGACCCAATCAGCCCCAGCATTTT,CASLSTGGPNQPQHF
NA,TRBV5-6,TRBJ1-5,TRBD1,TGTGCCAGCAGCCAACAGGGGAATCAGCCCCAGCATTTT,CASSQQGNQPQHF
NA,TRBV20-1,TRBJ2-5,TRBD2,TGCAGTGCCACCTCAGGGGATGGACTAGCGCCGCTGACCCGGTACTTC,CSATSGDGLAPLTRYF
NA,TRBV20-1,TRBJ2-5,NA,TGCAGTGCTAGAGATTACAGAGCGCAAGAGACCCAGTACTTC,CSARDYRAQETQYF
NA,TRBV2,TRBJ2-7,NA,TGTGCCAGCCGTAGGACAGCGACCTACTACGAGCAGTACTTC,CASRRTATYYEQYF
NA,TRBV20-1,TRBJ2-5,NA,TGCAGTGCTAGGTGGCGGTACCAAGAGACCCAGTACTTC,CSARWRYQETQYF
NA,TRBV2,TRBJ1-2,NA,TGTGCCAGCACCGGGAAGAATGGCTACACCTTC,CASTGKNGYTF
NA,TRBV24-1,TRBJ2-5,NA,TGTGCCACCAGTGATTTGAGGGCAGAACAAGAGACCCAGTACTTC,CATSDLRAEQETQYF
NA,TRBV29-1,TRBJ2-3,NA,TGCAGCGCCCACGGGATTCGGGGACCAGATACGCAGTATTTT,CSAHGIRGPDTQYF
NA,TRBV7-9,TRBJ2-7,TRBD1,TGTGCCAGCAGTCCCGGGACAGGGGCTGGGGAGCAGTACTTC,CASSPGTGAGEQYF
NA,TRBV19,TRBJ1-1,NA,TGTGCCAGTAGTGTACGAGCTAGGGACTCTGAAGCTTTCTTT,CASSVRARDSEAFF
NA,TRBV13,TRBJ2-7,NA,TGTGCCAGCAGCTTTCAGACGGTTCCACCTTACGAGCAGTACTTC,CASSFQTVPPYEQYF
NA,TRBV6-5,TRBJ1-2,NA,TGTGCCAGCAGTTCCCCCTTCGACAGTAACTATGGCTACACCTTC,CASSSPFDSNYGYTF
once,TRBV5-5,TRBJ2-3,NA,TGTGCCAGCAGCCCCTGGGTAGCGGTCACAGATACGCAGTATTTT,CASSPWVAVTDTQYF
once,TRBV7-9,TRBJ1-1,NA,TGTGCCAGCAGCTTAGCGCCGGGGGCAGGGTTGAACACTGAAGCTTTCTTT,CASSLAPGAGLNTEAFF
NA,TRBV2,TRBJ2-7,TRBD2,TGTGCCAGCAGTGGCGGGAGGGGCTACGAGCAGTACTTC,CASSGGRGYEQYF
once,TRBV5-1,TRBJ1-1,NA,TGCGCCAGCAGCTGGGGAGGGGGGCAGACTGAAGCTTTCTTT,CASSWGGGQTEAFF
NA,TRBV5-1,TRBJ1-1,TRBD1,TGCGCCAGCAGCCTGGGGACAGGAAACACTGAAGCTTTCTTT,CASSLGTGNTEAFF
NA,TRBV19,TRBJ1-1,NA,TGTGCCAGTAGGGAAGAACAGACAGCAGCTTTCTTT,CASREEQTAAFF
once,TRBV9,TRBJ1-1,TRBD1,TGTGCCAGCAGTTCGCCGGGACAGGGGTTCACTGAAGCTTTCTTT,CASSSPGQGFTEAFF
NA,TRBV3-1,TRBJ2-1,TRBD2,TGTGCCAGCAGCCAAGTGACTAGCGGGAGTTACAATGAGCAGTTCTTC,CASSQVTSGSYNEQFF
NA,TRBV20-1,TRBJ1-1,NA,TGCAGTGCTAGAGGAGGGCCCCGGGACTTTCGGGTCAACACTGAAGCTTTCTTT,CSARGGPRDFRVNTEAFF
NA,TRBV29-1,TRBJ2-1,TRBD2,TGCAGCGTTGGGGGACTAGCGGGACAGAGCTCCTACAATGAGCAGTTCTTC,CSVGGLAGQSSYNEQFF
NA,TRBV28,TRBJ2-5,TRBD2,TGTGCCAGCAGTTCCCCGGGACTAGCGGGGGGGGTGTTTCTTACGGAGACCCAGTACTTC,CASSSPGLAGGVFLTETQYF
NA,TRBV7-8,TRBJ2-3,NA,TGTGCCAGCAGTTCCTTCGGGGGAGTAGGCGATACGCAGTATTTT,CASSSFGGVGDTQYF
once,TRBV6-6,TRBJ2-1,NA,TGTGCCAGCAGTCAGAATGAGCAGTTCTTC,CASSQNEQFF
NA,TRBV27,TRBJ1-2,NA,TGTGCCAGCAGTTTTATCCGGGACGGCACTAACTATGGCTACACCTTC,CASSFIRDGTNYGYTF
NA,TRBV10-3,TRBJ2-7,NA,TGTGCCATCAGGGAGGGAAGCCACGAGCAGTACTTC,CAIREGSHEQYF